This record covers a single T cell receptor (beta chain). Its target is unknown. This PCR relied on a set of 60 Vbeta primers and 13 Jbeta primers. Repertoires were generated with immunoSEQ multiplex PCR, while TCRdb's copy carries only in-frame clones and drops some. This table holds about 110,000 clones, about 69% found once. The data are from a study of cytomegalovirus exposure and HLA in healthy donors. General study findings and limits: Earlier analysis found most TCR beta V segments productive about 87% or about 30% of the time. In a later analysis, V- and J-gene trimming of beta chains associated with a DCLRE1C missense variant, replicated independently. A later analysis by the authors found several of the most significant clusters apparently linked to common viral pathogens. In a later analysis, CMV-associated beta chains were mostly HLA-associated, it appeared.

Germline V gives CDR1 LNHDA, CDR2 SQIVND (reference sequence). The CDR3 has 14 amino acids. V was cut by 5 bases and J by 3 bases, with 14 bases left in between. The clonotype was recovered from a man aged 40-49 years in good health and CMV-seronegative. Source material: PBMCs. This chain connects TRBV19 to TRBJ2-7; D is perhaps TRBD1 (6 bases). This CDR3 reads CASSRRGAVYEQYF. The CDR3 nucleotides read TGTGCCAGTAGTCGCAGGGGCGCAGTCTACGAGCAGTACTTC.